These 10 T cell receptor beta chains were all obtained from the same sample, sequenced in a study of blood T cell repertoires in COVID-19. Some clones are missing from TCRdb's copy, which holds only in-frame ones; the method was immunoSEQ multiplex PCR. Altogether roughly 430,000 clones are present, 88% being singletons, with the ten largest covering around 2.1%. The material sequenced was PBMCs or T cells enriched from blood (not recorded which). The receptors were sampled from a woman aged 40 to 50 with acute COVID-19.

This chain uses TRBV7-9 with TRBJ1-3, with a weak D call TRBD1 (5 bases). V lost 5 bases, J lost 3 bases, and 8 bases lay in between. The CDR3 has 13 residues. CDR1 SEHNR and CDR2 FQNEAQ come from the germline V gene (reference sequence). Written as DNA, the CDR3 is TGTGCCAGCAGCGAAGACAGTGGAAACACCATATATTTT. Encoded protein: CASSEDSGNTIYF.

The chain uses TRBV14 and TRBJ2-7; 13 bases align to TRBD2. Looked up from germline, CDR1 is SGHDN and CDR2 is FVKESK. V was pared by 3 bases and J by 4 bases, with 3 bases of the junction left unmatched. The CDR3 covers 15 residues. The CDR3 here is CASSHTSGGVYEQYF. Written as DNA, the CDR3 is TGTGCCAGCAGCCATACTAGCGGGGGGGTGTACGAGCAGTACTTC.

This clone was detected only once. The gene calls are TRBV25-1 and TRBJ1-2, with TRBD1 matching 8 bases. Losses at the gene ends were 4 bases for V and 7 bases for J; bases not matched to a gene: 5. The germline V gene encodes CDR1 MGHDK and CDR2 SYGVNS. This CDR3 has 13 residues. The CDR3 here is CASSGTGRSGYTF. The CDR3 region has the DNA TGTGCCAGCAGTGGGACAGGGAGGAGTGGCTACACCTTC.

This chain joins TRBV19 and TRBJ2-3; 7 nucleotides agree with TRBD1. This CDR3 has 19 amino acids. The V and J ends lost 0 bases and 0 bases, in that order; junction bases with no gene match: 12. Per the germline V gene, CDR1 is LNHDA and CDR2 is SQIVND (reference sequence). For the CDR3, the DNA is TGTGCCAGTAGTATAGAGGGTGGTGGGACAGAGATTAGCACAGATACGCAGTATTTT. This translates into CASSIEGGGTEISTDTQYF.

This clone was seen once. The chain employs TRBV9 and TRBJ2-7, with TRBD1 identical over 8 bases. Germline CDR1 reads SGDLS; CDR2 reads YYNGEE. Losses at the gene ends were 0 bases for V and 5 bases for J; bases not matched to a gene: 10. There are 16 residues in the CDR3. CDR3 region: CASSVGAGQGANEQYF. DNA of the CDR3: TGTGCCAGCAGCGTAGGGGCAGGGCAGGGGGCTAACGAGCAGTACTTC.

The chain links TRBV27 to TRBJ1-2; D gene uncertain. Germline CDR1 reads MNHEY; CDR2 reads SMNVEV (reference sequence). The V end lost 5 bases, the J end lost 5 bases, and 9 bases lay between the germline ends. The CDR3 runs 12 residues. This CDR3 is CASSLTRYGYTF. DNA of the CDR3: TGTGCCAGCAGTCTGACTCGTTATGGCTACACCTTC.

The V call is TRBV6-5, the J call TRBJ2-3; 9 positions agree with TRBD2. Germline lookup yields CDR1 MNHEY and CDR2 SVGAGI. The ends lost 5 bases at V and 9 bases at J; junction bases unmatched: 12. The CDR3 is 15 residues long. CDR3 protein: CASSIPTAGGPTQYF. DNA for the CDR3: TGTGCCAGCAGTATCCCTACAGCGGGGGGACCGACGCAGTATTTT.

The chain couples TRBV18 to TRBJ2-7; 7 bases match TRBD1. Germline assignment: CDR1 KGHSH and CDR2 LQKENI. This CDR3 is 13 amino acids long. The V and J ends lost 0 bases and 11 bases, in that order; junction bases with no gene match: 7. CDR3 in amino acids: CASSPPVRGYKYF. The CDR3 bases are TGTGCCAGCTCACCACCGGTCAGGGGGTACAAGTACTTC.

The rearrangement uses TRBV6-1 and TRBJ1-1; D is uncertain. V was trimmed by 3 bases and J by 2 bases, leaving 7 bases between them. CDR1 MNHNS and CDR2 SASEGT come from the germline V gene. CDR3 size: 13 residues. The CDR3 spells CASSDIFNTEAFF. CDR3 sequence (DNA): TGTGCCAGCAGTGATATTTTTAACACTGAAGCTTTCTTT.

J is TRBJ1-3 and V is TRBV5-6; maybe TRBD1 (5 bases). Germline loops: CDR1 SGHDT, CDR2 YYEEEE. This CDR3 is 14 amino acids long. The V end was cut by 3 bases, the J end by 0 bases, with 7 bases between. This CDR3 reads CASSSTASGNTIYF. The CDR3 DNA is TGTGCCAGCAGCTCGACAGCCTCTGGAAACACCATATATTTT. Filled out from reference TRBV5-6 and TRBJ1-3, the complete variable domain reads DAGVTQSPTHLIKTRGQQVTLRCSPKSGHDTVSWYQQALGQGPQFIFQYYEEEERQRGNFPDRFSGHQFPNYSSELNVNALLLGDSALYLCASSSTASGNTIYFGEGSWLTVV.